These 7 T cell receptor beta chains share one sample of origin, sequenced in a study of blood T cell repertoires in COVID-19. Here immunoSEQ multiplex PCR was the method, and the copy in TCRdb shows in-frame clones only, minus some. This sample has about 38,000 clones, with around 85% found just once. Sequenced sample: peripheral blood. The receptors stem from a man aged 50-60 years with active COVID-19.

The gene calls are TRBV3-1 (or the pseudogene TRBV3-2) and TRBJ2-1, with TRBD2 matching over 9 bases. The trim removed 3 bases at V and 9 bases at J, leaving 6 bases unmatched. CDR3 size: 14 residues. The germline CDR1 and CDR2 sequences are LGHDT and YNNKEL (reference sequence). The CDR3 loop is CASSQRGGLGEQFF. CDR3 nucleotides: TGTGCCAGCAGCCAGCGGGGGGGCCTTGGTGAGCAGTTCTTC.

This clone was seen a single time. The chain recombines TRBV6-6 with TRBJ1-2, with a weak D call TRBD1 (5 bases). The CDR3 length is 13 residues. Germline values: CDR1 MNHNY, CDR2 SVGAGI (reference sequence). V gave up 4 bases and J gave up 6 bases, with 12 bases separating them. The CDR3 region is CASSLEPGHGYTF. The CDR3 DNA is TGTGCCAGCAGTTTGGAACCAGGGCATGGCTACACCTTC.

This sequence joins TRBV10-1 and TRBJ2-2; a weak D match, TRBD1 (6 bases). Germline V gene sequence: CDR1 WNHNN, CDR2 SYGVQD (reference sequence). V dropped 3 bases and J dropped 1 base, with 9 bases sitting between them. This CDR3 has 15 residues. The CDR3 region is CASSDQGLNTGELFF. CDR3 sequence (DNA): TGCGCCAGCAGTGACCAGGGGCTGAACACCGGGGAGCTGTTTTTT.

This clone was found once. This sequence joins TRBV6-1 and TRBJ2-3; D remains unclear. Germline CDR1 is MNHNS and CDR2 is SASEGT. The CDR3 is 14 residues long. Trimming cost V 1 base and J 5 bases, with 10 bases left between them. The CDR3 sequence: CASSEEWAGDTQYF. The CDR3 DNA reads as TGTGCCAGCAGTGAAGAATGGGCCGGAGATACGCAGTATTTT.

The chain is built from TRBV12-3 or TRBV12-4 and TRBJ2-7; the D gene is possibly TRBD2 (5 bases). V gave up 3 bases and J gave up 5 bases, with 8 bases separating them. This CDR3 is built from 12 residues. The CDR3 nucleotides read TGTGCCAGCAGTTTCCCCGGGAACGAGCAGTACTTC. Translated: CASSFPGNEQYF.

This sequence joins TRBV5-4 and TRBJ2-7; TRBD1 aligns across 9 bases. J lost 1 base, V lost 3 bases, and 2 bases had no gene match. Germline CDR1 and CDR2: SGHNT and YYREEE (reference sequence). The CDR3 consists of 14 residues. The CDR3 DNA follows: TGTGCCAGCAGCTCAGGACAGGGGTCCTACGAGCAGTACTTC. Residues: CASSSGQGSYEQYF.

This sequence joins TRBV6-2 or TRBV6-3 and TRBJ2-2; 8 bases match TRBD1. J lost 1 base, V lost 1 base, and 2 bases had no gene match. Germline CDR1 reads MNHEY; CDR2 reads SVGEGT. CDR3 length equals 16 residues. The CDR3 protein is CASSYYGQGNTGELFF. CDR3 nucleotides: TGTGCCAGCAGTTACTATGGACAGGGGAACACCGGGGAGCTGTTTTTT.